The T cell receptor (beta chain) described here comes from a study of blood T cell repertoires in COVID-19. Background on the study: T cells, B-cell-depleted T cells, or PBMCs provided the cDNA or gDNA that served as material.

The V end was cut by 4 bases, the J end by 6 bases, with 8 bases between. The length of the CDR3 is 12 residues. Germline V CDR1 and CDR2: MDHEN, SYDVKM. Those enrolled in Seattle joined during active infection and were followed longitudinally afterward. This table comes from immunoSEQ multiplex PCR, and its TCRdb copy is limited to in-frame clones, with some not included. The sample carries hundreds of thousands of clones, under 90% recorded once. The chain joins TRBV28 to TRBJ2-3; D unresolved. This TCR was sampled from a young woman with COVID-19, enrolled during active disease. The sample was peripheral blood. Written as DNA, the CDR3 is TGTGCCAGCAGTTCTGACTGGGATACGCAGTATTTT. It codes for CASSSDWDTQYF.